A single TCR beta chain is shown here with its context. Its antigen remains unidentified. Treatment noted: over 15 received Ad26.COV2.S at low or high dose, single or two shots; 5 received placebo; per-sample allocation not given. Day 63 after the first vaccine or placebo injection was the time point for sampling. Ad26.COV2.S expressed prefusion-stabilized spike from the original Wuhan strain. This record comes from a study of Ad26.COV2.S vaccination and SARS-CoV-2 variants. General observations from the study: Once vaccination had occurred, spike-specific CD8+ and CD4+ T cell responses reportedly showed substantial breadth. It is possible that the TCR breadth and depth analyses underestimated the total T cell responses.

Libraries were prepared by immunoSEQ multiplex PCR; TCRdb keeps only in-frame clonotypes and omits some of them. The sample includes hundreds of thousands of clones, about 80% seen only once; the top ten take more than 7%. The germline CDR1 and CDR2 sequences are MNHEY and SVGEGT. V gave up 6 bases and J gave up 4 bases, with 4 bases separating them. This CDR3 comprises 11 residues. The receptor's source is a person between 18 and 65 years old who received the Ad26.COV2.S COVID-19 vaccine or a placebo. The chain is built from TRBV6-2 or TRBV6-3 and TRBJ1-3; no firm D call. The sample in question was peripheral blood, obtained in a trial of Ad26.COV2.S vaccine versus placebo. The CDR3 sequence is CASSRGNTIYF. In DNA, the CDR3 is TGTGCCAGCAGCCGCGGAAACACCATATATTTT.